These 23 T cell receptor beta chains were all obtained from the same sample, sequenced in a study of response to subunit inactivated influenza vaccine. TCRdb analysed the RT-PCR reads with MiXCR anew, one entry per CDR3 protein. The table has approximately 520,000 distinct CDR3 sequences, 25% seen once; the top ten hold less than 2.5%. Material: CD4+ T cells sorted from PBMCs, obtained roughly 5 days after vaccination. The receptors here all came from a man aged 45 to 65 who received an inactivated influenza vaccine.

This clonotype occurred once. The chain carries TRBV4-2 and TRBJ1-2; no firm D call. The CDR3 has 13 amino acids. Per the germline V gene, CDR1 is LGHNA and CDR2 is YNFKEQ. Between the trimmed V and J ends, which lost 4 bases and 1 base, there was a span of 7 bases. As DNA, the CDR3 is TGTGCCAGCAGCCGGCTCATTAACTATGGCTACACCTTC. It encodes CASSRLINYGYTF.

The chain joins TRBV20-1 to TRBJ2-3; 12 positions agree with TRBD2. The CDR3 has 14 amino acids. The V and J ends lost 8 bases and 6 bases, in that order; junction bases with no gene match: 9. CDR1 is DFQATT, CDR2 SNEGSKA, per germline (reference sequence). The CDR3 spells CSIPTSGGPDTQYF. The CDR3 DNA sequence: TGCAGTATACCTACTAGCGGGGGGCCTGATACGCAGTATTTT.

The rearrangement uses TRBV9 and TRBJ2-1; TRBD2 aligns across 8 bases. The V segment lost 2 bases and the J segment 6 bases; nucleotides outside the gene matches: 1. The germline gives CDR1 SGDLS, CDR2 YYNGEE. This CDR3 spans 13 amino acids. For the CDR3, the DNA is TGTGCCAGCAGCGTTAGCGGGGCCAATGAGCAGTTCTTC. The encoded protein is CASSVSGANEQFF.

This clonotype came up a few times. This chain uses TRBV3-1 with TRBJ2-6; D is unresolved. The CDR3 loop spans 14 amino acids. V lost 3 bases, J lost 4 bases, and 7 bases lay in between. CDR1 is LGHDT and CDR2 is YNNKEL in the germline V gene (reference sequence). CDR3: CASSQPTGANVLTF. In nucleotides, the CDR3 is TGTGCCAGCAGCCAGCCTACGGGGGCCAACGTCCTGACTTTC.

The V and J genes are TRBV12-3 or TRBV12-4 and TRBJ2-7; D perhaps matches TRBD1 (6 bases). V lost 2 bases and J lost 3, with 11 bases in between. The CDR3 is made up of 14 amino acids. CDR3 in DNA: TGTGCCAGCAGTTTAAAACAGGGCCTCTACGAGCAGTACTTC. This encodes CASSLKQGLYEQYF.

The chain links TRBV15 to TRBJ2-1; a possible D gene is TRBD1 (6 bases). This CDR3 spans 15 amino acids. V dropped 1 base and J dropped 5 bases, with 12 bases sitting between them. Germline V gives CDR1 LNHNV, CDR2 YYDKDF (reference sequence). CDR3 nucleotide sequence: TGTGCCACCAGCAGAGGCCGGCAGGGGCACAATGAGCAGTTCTTC. Encoded protein: CATSRGRQGHNEQFF.

This clonotype appeared many times. The chain uses TRBV29-1 and TRBJ2-7; D gene unclear. The V gene lost 1 base and the J gene lost 1 base, with 5 bases spanning the gap. The germline gives CDR1 SQVTM, CDR2 ANQGSEA. The CDR3 loop spans 12 amino acids. CDR3 protein: CSVEAGSYEQYF. The CDR3 bases are TGCAGCGTTGAAGCAGGTTCCTACGAGCAGTACTTC.

The chain has TRBV29-1 and TRBJ2-3; 9 bases are a match to TRBD1. The CDR3 sequence is 13 residues long. Germline V gene sequence: CDR1 SQVTM, CDR2 ANQGSEA. V lost 6 bases and J lost 4; bases outside the gene matches: 5. In DNA, the CDR3 is TGCAGCGTCTCCGGGACAGGGTCAGATACGCAGTATTTT. Amino acids: CSVSGTGSDTQYF.

This rearrangement joins TRBV18 to TRBJ1-6; D remains unclear. Trimming took 2 bases from V and 8 from J, leaving 13 bases between them. This CDR3 has 15 residues. CDR1 and CDR2 from the germline V gene are KGHSH and LQKENI. The CDR3 region is CASSPSRVEDSPLHF. The CDR3 DNA is TGTGCCAGCTCACCAAGTAGGGTAGAAGATTCACCCCTCCACTTT.

This clonotype was observed at least ten times. The gene calls are TRBV5-1 and TRBJ2-3; 11 bases are shared with TRBD2. V shed 4 bases, J shed 0 bases, and the junction held 4 bases outside the gene matches. The CDR3 has 16 amino acids. Germline CDR1 reads SGHRS; CDR2 reads YFSETQ. The CDR3 sequence: CASSTGTSGSTDTQYF. The DNA of the CDR3 is TGCGCCAGCAGCACCGGGACTAGCGGAAGCACAGATACGCAGTATTTT.

This clonotype was counted between two and nine times. The junction shows a germline mismatch at one end, possibly a read error. The chain couples TRBV30 to TRBJ1-1; 7 bases map to TRBD1. The CDR3 length is 15 residues. Germline loops: CDR1 GTSNPN, CDR2 SVGIG (reference sequence). The CDR3, as DNA: TGTGCCTGGAGTGAGACAGGGTGGATGAACACTGAAGCGTTCTTT. It specifies CAWSETGWMNTEAFF.

This rearrangement joins TRBV5-6 to TRBJ1-6; D is undetermined. With 2 bases removed from V and 9 bases from J, the gap between germline ends came to 9 bases. Germline values: CDR1 SGHDT, CDR2 YYEEEE. The CDR3 consists of 13 residues. The CDR3 region is CASSLSSFSPLHF. For the CDR3, the DNA is TGTGCCAGCAGCTTATCGAGTTTTTCACCCCTCCACTTT.

The chain has TRBV4-2 and TRBJ2-7, with D possibly being TRBD1 or TRBD2 (5 bases each). The CDR3 loop spans 15 amino acids. V was pared by 1 base and J by 2 bases, with 12 bases between. CDR1 is LGHNA, CDR2 YNFKEQ, per germline. The CDR3 DNA reads TGTGCCAGCAGCCAAGGGGGCCGGGGCACCTACGAGCAGTACTTC. This gives the protein CASSQGGRGTYEQYF.

Ten or more counts support this clonotype. One end of the junction does not line up with germline, which may come from a read error. The rearrangement uses TRBV7-7 and TRBJ2-5; no clear D. The CDR3 runs to 16 residues. Germline loops: CDR1 SSHAT, CDR2 FNYEAQ (reference sequence). The CDR3 sequence is CASSLGRLIGKETQYF. CDR3 DNA: TGTGCTAGCAGCTTAGGACGCCTCATAGGGAAAGAGACCCAGTACTTC.

This clonotype was found a few times. The J gene is TRBJ2-3, the V gene TRBV6-1, with D possibly matching TRBD2 (5 bases). Germline V CDR1 and CDR2: MNHNS, SASEGT. V was cut by 5 bases and J by 1 base, with 10 bases left in between. The CDR3 is 14 residues long. The CDR3 sequence: CASSTYSGTDTQYF. CDR3 DNA sequence: TGTGCCAGCAGTACATATAGCGGCACAGATACGCAGTATTTT.

In DNA form, the CDR3 reads TGCAGCGTAGACTACACCGGGGAGCTGTTTTTT. This translates into CSVDYTGELFF. The chain uses TRBV29-1 and TRBJ2-2; no clear D. Per the germline V gene, CDR1 is SQVTM and CDR2 is ANQGSEA. Trimming stripped 6 bases from V and 3 bases from J, with 5 bases between. The CDR3 is 11 residues long.

This clonotype was seen more than once but under ten times. The CDR3 reads CASSSIAGKNGELFF. CDR3 nucleotides: TGTGCCAGCAGTTCAATAGCGGGGAAGAACGGGGAGCTGTTTTTT. The chain combines TRBV12-3 or TRBV12-4 with TRBJ2-2, with 8 bases matching TRBD2. The CDR3 consists of 15 residues. V shed 4 bases, J shed 7 bases, and the junction held 8 bases outside the gene matches.

This clonotype was observed a handful of times. Here the CDR3 reads CASSFYSASSTDTQYF. The CDR3, as DNA: TGTGCCAGCAGCTTTTACTCTGCATCTAGCACAGATACGCAGTATTTT. This chain uses TRBV7-9 with TRBJ2-3; D call uncertain. Germline lookup yields CDR1 SEHNR and CDR2 FQNEAQ (reference sequence). The V gene lost 3 bases and the J gene lost 0 bases, with 13 bases spanning the gap. The CDR3 consists of 16 residues.

The V and J genes are TRBV29-1 and TRBJ1-1; no clear D. The CDR3 sequence is 11 residues long. The germline V gene encodes CDR1 SQVTM and CDR2 ANQGSEA. Trimming removed 5 bases from V and 3 bases from J, with 7 bases in between. This CDR3 is CSVITHTEAFF. CDR3 in DNA: TGCAGCGTTATCACTCACACTGAAGCTTTCTTT.

V and J are TRBV5-1 and TRBJ2-7, with TRBD2 identical over 14 bases. Germline loops: CDR1 SGHRS, CDR2 YFSETQ. The CDR3 totals 16 residues. Trimming at V came to 4 bases and at J to 5 bases, leaving 8 bases not matched to a gene. The CDR3 DNA is TGCGCCAGCAGCCCCGGGACTAGCGGGAGTAGGGACGAGCAGTACTTC. Protein: CASSPGTSGSRDEQYF.

The sample holds a few counts of this clonotype. This chain connects TRBV7-2 to TRBJ2-3; D remains unclear. Germline V gene data show CDR1 as SGHTA and CDR2 as FQGNSA. This CDR3 spans 12 amino acids. The V gene lost 4 bases and the J gene lost 6 bases, with 8 bases spanning the gap. The DNA of the CDR3 is TGTGCCAGCAGCTACCCTTCCGATACGCAGTATTTT. Translated, it gives CASSYPSDTQYF.

This clonotype was seen a handful of times. The CDR3 reads CASSRQGRLEAFF. CDR3 nucleotides: TGTGCCAGCAGTCGACAGGGGAGGCTTGAAGCTTTCTTT. The rearrangement joins TRBV6-2 or TRBV6-3 to TRBJ1-1; 8 bases line up with TRBD1. This CDR3 spans 13 amino acids. Germline CDR1 is MNHEY and CDR2 is SVGEGT. V shed 5 bases and J 7 bases; nucleotides not matched to a gene: 6.

V is TRBV4-2 and J is TRBJ1-1; TRBD1 is a possible D gene (6 bases). The CDR3 consists of 15 residues. Trimming took 4 bases from V and 0 from J, leaving 12 bases between them. CDR1 and CDR2 from the germline V gene are LGHNA and YNFKEQ. CDR3 nucleotides: TGTGCCAGCAGCCGGGGGGGCAGGGTGAACACTGAAGCTTTCTTT. Its translation: CASSRGGRVNTEAFF.